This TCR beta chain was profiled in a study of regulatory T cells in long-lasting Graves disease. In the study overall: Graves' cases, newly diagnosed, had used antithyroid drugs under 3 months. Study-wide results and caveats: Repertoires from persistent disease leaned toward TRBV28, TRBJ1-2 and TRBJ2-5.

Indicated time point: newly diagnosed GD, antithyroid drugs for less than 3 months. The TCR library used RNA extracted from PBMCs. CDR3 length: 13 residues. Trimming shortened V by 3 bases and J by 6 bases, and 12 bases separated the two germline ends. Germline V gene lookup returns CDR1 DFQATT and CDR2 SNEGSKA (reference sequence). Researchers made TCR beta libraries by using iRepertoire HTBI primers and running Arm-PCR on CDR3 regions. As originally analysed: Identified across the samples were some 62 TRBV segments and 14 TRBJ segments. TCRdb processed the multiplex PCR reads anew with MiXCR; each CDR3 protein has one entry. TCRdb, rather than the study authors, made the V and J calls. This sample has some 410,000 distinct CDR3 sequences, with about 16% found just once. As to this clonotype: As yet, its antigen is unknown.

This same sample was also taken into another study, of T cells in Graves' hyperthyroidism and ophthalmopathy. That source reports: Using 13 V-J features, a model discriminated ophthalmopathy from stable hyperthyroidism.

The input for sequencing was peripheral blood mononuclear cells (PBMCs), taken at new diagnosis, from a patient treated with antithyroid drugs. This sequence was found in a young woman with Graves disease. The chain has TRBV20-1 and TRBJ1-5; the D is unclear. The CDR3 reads CSASWGRSQPQHF. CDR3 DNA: TGCAGTGCTAGTTGGGGAAGGAGTCAGCCCCAGCATTTT.